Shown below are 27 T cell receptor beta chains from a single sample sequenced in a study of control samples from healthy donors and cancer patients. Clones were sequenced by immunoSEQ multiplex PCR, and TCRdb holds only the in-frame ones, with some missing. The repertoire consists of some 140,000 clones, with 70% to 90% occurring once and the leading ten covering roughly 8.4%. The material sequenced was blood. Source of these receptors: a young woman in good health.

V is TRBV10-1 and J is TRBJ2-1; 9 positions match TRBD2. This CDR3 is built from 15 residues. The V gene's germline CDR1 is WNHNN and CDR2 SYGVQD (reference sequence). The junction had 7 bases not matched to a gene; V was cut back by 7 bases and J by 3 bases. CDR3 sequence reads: CASNCGTSSYNEQFF. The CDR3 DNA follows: TGCGCCAGCAACTGCGGGACTAGCAGCTACAATGAGCAGTTCTTC.

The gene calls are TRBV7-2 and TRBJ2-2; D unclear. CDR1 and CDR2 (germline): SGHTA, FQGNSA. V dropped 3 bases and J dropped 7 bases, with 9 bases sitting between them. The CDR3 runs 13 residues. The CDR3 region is CASSFSSGGELFF. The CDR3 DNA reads TGTGCCAGCAGCTTCAGTTCGGGCGGGGAGCTGTTTTTT.

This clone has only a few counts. The CDR3 coding sequence is TGTGCCAGCAGCTTTCGTTTGGCACCAGCTTCTAACTATGGCTACACCTTC. Translation: CASSFRLAPASNYGYTF. The chain links TRBV5-6 to TRBJ1-2; no reliable D call. Germline lookup yields CDR1 SGHDT and CDR2 YYEEEE. The CDR3 has 17 residues. The V end was cut by 2 bases, the J end by 0 bases, with 17 bases between.

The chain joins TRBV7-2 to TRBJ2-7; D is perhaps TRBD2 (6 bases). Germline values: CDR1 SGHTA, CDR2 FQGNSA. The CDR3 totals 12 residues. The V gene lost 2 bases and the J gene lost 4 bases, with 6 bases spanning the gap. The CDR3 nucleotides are TGTGCCAGCAGCTTACGGGGGTACGAGCAGTACTTC. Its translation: CASSLRGYEQYF.

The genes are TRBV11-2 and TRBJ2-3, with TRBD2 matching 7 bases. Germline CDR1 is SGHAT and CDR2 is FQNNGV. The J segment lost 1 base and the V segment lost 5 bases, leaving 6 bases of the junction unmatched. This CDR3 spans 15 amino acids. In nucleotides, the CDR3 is TGTGCCAGCAGCAAACGACTAGCAGGCACAGATACGCAGTATTTT. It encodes CASSKRLAGTDTQYF.

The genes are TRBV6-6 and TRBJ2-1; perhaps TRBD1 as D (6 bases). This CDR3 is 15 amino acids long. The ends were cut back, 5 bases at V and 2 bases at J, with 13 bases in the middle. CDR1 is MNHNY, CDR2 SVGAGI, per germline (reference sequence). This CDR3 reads CASSVTGGTYNEQFF. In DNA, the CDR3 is TGTGCCAGCAGTGTTACTGGGGGCACCTACAATGAGCAGTTCTTC.

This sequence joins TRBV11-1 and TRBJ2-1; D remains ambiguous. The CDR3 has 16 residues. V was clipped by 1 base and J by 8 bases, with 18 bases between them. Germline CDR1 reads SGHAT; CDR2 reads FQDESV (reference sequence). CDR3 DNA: TGTGCCAGCAGCTTAGGTGGAGCACGAATTAGGGATGAGCAGTTCTTC. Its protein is CASSLGGARIRDEQFF.

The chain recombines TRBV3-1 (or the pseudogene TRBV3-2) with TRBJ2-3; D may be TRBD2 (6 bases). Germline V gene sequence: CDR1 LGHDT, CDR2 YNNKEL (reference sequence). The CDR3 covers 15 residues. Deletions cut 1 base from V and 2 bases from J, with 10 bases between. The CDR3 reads CASSQAGGITDTQYF. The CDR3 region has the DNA TGTGCCAGCAGCCAAGCCGGCGGGATCACAGATACGCAGTATTTT.

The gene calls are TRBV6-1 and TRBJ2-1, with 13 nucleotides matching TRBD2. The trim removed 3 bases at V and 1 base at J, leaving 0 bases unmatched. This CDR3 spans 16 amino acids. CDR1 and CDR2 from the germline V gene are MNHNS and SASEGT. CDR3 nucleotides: TGTGCCAGCAGTGAGACTAGCGGGAGGTCCTACAATGAGCAGTTCTTC. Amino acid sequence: CASSETSGRSYNEQFF.

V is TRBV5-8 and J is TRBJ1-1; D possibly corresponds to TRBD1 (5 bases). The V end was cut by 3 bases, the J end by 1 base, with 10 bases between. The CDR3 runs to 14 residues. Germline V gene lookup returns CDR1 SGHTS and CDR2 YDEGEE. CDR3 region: CASSSWGWNTEAFF. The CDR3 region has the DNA TGTGCCAGCAGCTCCTGGGGGTGGAACACTGAAGCTTTCTTT. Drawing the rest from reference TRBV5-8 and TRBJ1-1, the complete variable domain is EAGVTQSPTHLIKTRGQQATLRCSPISGHTSVYWYQQALGLGLQFLLWYDEGEERNRGNFPPRFSGRQFPNYSSELNVNALELEDSALYLCASSSWGWNTEAFFGQGTRLTVV.

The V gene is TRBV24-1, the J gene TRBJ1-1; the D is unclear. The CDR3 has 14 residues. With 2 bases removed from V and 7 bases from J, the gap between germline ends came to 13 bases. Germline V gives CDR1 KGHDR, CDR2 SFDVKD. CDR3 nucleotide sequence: TGTGCCACCAGTGATTCCCACACGCTAAGTGAAGCTTTCTTT. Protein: CATSDSHTLSEAFF.

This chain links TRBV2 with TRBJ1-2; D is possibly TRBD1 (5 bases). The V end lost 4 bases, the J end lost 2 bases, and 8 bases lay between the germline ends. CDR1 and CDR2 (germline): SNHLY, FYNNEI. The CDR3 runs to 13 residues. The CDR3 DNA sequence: TGTGCCAGCAGTGCGACAGTGAACTATGGCTACACCTTC. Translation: CASSATVNYGYTF.

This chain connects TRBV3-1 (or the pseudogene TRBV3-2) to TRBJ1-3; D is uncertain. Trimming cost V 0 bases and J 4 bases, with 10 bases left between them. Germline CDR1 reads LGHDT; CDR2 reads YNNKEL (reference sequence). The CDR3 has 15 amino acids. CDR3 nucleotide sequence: TGTGCCAGCAGCCAAGAGGAGTTGTTAGGAAACACCATATATTTT. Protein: CASSQEELLGNTIYF.

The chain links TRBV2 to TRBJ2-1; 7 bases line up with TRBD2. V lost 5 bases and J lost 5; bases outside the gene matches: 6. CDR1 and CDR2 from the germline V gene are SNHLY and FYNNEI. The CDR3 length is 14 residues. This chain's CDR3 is CASSWDYSNNEQFF. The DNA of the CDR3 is TGTGCCAGCAGTTGGGACTATTCCAACAATGAGCAGTTCTTC.

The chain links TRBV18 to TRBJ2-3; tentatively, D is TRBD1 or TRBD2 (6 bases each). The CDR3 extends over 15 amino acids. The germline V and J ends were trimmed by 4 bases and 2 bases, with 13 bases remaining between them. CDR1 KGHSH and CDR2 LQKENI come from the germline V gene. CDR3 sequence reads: CASSQWRDTTDTQYF. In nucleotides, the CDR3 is TGTGCCAGCTCACAGTGGCGGGACACCACAGATACGCAGTATTTT.

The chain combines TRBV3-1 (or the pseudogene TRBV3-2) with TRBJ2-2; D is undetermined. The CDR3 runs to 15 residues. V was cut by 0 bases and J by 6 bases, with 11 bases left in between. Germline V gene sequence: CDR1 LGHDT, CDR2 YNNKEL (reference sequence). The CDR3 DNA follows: TGTGCCAGCAGCCAAGAATCTGCTGCCGCCGGGGAGCTGTTTTTT. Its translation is CASSQESAAAGELFF.

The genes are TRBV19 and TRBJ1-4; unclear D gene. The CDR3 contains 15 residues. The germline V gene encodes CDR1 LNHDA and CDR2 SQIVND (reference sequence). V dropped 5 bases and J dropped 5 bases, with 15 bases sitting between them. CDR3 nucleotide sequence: TGTGCCAGTAGTTCCCGGAGGCGTTTGAATGAAAAACTGTTTTTT. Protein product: CASSSRRRLNEKLFF.

The DNA for the CDR3 is TGTGCCAGCAGCTTAGCAGGGGACAATCAGCCCCAGCATTTT. Its protein product is CASSLAGDNQPQHF. The chain joins TRBV7-9 to TRBJ1-5; D possibly corresponds to TRBD1 (5 bases). This CDR3 is built from 14 residues. Trimming took off 0 bases at V and 3 bases at J, with 6 bases between the two ends. Per the germline V gene, CDR1 is SEHNR and CDR2 is FQNEAQ (reference sequence).

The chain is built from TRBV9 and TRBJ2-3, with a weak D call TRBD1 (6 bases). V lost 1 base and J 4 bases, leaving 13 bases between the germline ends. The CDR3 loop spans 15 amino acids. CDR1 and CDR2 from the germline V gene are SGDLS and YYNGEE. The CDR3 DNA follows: TGTGCCAGCAGCGTAATGGGCAGGGGCGCAGATACGCAGTATTTT. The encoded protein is CASSVMGRGADTQYF.

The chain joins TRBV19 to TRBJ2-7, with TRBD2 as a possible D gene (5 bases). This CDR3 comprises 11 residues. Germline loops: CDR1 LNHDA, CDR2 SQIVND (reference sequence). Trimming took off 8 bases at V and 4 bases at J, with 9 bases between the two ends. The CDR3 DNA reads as TGTGCCAGTCTAGCAGCATACGAGCAGTACTTC. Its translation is CASLAAYEQYF. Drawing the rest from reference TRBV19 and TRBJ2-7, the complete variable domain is DGGITQSPKYLFRKEGQNVTLSCEQNLNHDAMYWYRQDPGQGLRLIYYSQIVNDFQKGDIAEGYSVSREKKESFPLTVTSAQKNPTAFYLCASLAAYEQYFGPGTRLTVT.

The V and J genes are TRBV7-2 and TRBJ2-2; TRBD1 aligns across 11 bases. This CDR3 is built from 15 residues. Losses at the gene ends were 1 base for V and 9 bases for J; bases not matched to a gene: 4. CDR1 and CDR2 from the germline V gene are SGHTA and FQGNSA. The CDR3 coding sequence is TGTGCCAGCAGCTTAGGGGACAGGGGGGCCCGGGAGCTGTTTTTT. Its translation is CASSLGDRGARELFF.

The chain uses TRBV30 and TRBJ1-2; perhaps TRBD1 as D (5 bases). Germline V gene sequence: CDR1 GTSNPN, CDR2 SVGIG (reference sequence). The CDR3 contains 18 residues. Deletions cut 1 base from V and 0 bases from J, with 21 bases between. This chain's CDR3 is CAWSAWGDLGTSNYGYTF. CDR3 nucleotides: TGTGCCTGGAGTGCCTGGGGGGACTTGGGTACCTCTAACTATGGCTACACCTTC.

CDR3 sequence reads: CASSQSTRGEQFF. The CDR3 DNA sequence: TGTGCCAGCAGCCAGAGCACCCGGGGGGAGCAGTTCTTC. The chain recombines TRBV3-1 (or the pseudogene TRBV3-2) with TRBJ2-1; tentative D call: TRBD2 (6 bases). Looked up from germline, CDR1 is LGHDT and CDR2 is YNNKEL (reference sequence). CDR3 length: 13 amino acids. Trimming cost V 3 bases and J 10 bases, with 13 bases left between them.

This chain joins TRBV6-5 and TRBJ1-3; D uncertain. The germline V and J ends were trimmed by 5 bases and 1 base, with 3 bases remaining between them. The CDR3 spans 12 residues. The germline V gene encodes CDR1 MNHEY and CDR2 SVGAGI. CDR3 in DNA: TGTGCCAGCAGTCCATCTGGAAACACCATATATTTT. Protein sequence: CASSPSGNTIYF.

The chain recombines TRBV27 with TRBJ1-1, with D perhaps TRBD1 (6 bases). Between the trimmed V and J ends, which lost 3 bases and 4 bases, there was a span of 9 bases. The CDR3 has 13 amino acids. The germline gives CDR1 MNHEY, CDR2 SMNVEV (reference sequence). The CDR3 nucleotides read TGTGCCAGCAGTTTCAGCAGGGGCACTGAAGCTTTCTTT. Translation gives CASSFSRGTEAFF.

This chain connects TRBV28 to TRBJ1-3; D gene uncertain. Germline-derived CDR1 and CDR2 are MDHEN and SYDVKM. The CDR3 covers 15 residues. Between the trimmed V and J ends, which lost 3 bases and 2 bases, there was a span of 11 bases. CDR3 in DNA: TGTGCCAGCAGTTTCGGGTTCGGGGCTGGAAACACCATATATTTT. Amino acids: CASSFGFGAGNTIYF.

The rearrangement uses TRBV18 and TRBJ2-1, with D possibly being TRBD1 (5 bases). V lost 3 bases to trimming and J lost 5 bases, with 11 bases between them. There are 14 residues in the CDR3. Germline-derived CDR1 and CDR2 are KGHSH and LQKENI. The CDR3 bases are TGTGCCAGCTCACCTTCCAGGGCCAACAATGAGCAGTTCTTC. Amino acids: CASSPSRANNEQFF.